This T cell receptor beta chain was retrieved from a study of regulatory T cells in long-lasting Graves disease. V lost 0 bases and J 2 bases, leaving 17 bases between the germline ends. CDR1 and CDR2 (germline): MNHEY, SMNVEV (reference sequence). This CDR3 comprises 18 residues. Arm-PCR of CDR3 regions with iRepertoire HTBI primers generated TCR beta libraries. TCRdb recomputed calls from the multiplex PCR reads with MiXCR, one row per CDR3 protein. The sample consists of 680,000 or so distinct CDR3 sequences, about 16% of them appearing once. Study findings and constraints: Persistent patients had a count of shared public clonotypes (approximately 3,000) that exceeded that of new patients (almost 1,000).

This clonotype was observed many times. Its target is unknown. The time point is: newly diagnosed GD, antithyroid drugs for less than 3 months. RNA isolated from PBMCs was used to make the TCR library. Doctors identified Graves' disease using the American Thyroid Association guidelines. The same specimen was also included in a second study, on T cells in Graves' hyperthyroidism and ophthalmopathy. That investigation notes: Over 18 months, lack of ophthalmopathy progression marked Graves' hyperthyroidism as stable. Most thyroid clonotypes expanded above 0.001 appeared in blood too.

The material was peripheral blood mononuclear cells (PBMCs), obtained at new diagnosis, from a patient treated with antithyroid drugs. The chain is built from TRBV27 and TRBJ1-5, with D tentatively TRBD1 (6 bases). The source of this sequence is a woman between 25 and 40 years old with Graves disease. The CDR3 bases are TGTGCCAGCAGTTTATCGGGACCCGGGGGACACCGCAATCAGCCCCAGCATTTT. Encoded protein: CASSLSGPGGHRNQPQHF.